The present T cell receptor beta chain was sequenced within a study of T cells in Graves' hyperthyroidism and ophthalmopathy. Per the germline V gene, CDR1 is SNHLY and CDR2 is FYNNEI. Trimming took off 5 bases at V and 7 bases at J, with 21 bases between the two ends. The CDR3 extends over 16 amino acids. Amplified TCR beta CDR3 regions derived from RNA transcripts. HTBI primers drove first-round RT-PCR of the TCR CDR3. MiXCR, run by TCRdb on the multiplex PCR reads, gives a single entry per CDR3 protein. The sample yields approximately 350,000 distinct CDR3 sequences, roughly 15% seen once. This clonotype showed up many times.

This TCR was sampled from an older woman with Graves' ophthalmopathy. The genes are TRBV2 and TRBJ2-1; the D call may be TRBD1 or TRBD2 (5 bases each). The sequenced sample consisted of blood. The CDR3 loop reads CASSPNWWGTLNEQFF. Written as DNA, the CDR3 is TGTGCCAGCAGTCCGAATTGGTGGGGGACCCTTAATGAGCAGTTCTTC.